Each of the 5 T cell receptor beta chains below was sequenced from the same sample in a study of post-analysis software for immune sequencing data. Study-wide results and caveats: The study found TRBV5-6, TRBV5-1 and TRBV20-1 among about five TRBV segments more frequent in patients than controls.

The TCR beta cDNA libraries contained unique molecular identifiers. TCRdb called the PCR reads again in MiXCR, with one record for every CDR3 protein. This sample carries about 540,000 distinct CDR3 sequences, approximately 31% of them seen once, and the ten largest clones take around 5.9%. These receptors have no identified antigens. The sample comprised blood. Every receptor here comes from a girl aged 2-17 years with multiple sclerosis.

The CDR3 here is CASTQDRFGSIQYF. Written as DNA, the CDR3 is TGTGCCAGCACCCAGGACAGATTTGGAAGCATTCAGTACTTC. This chain joins TRBV12-3 or TRBV12-4 and TRBJ2-4; TRBD1 might be the D (6 bases). V lost 7 bases and J lost 9, with 19 bases in between. The CDR3 is 14 amino acids.

This clonotype was recorded a few times. This chain joins TRBV20-1 and TRBJ2-3; TRBD2 matches at 11 bases. The CDR3 is 16 residues long. The germline V gene encodes CDR1 DFQATT and CDR2 SNEGSKA (reference sequence). V was clipped by 0 bases and J by 2 bases; unmatched bases: 4. CDR3 sequence (DNA): TGCAGTGCTAGAGACGTACTAGCGGGAGACACAGATACGCAGTATTTT. This encodes CSARDVLAGDTDTQYF.

The rearrangement joins TRBV20-1 to TRBJ2-5; 9 nucleotides match TRBD2. The V gene's germline CDR1 is DFQATT and CDR2 SNEGSKA (reference sequence). The CDR3 has 13 residues. V shed 6 bases, J shed 3 bases, and the junction held 5 bases outside the gene matches. CDR3 amino acids: CSAKRGAEETQYF. CDR3 in DNA: TGCAGTGCCAAGCGGGGGGCGGAAGAGACCCAGTACTTC.

The rearrangement joins TRBV25-1 to TRBJ2-1, with a weak D call TRBD1 (5 bases). The DNA end lines up better with TRBJ2-7; the J call may be wrong. Germline assignment: CDR1 MGHDK and CDR2 SYGVNS. The CDR3 runs to 14 residues. The CDR3 coding sequence is TGTGCCAGTGCCACAGGCAACTCCTACAATGAGCAGTACTTC. It specifies CASATGNSYNEQYF.

The V call is TRBV10-1, the J call TRBJ2-3; 9 bases are a match to TRBD2. Germline values: CDR1 WNHNN, CDR2 SYGVQD (reference sequence). The J segment lost 2 bases and the V segment lost 0 bases, leaving 15 bases of the junction unmatched. The CDR3 runs to 20 residues. The CDR3 bases are TGCGCCAGCAGTGAGTCGCGGGGCTCGGGTCTAGCGGGGTCCACAGATACGCAGTATTTT. This gives the protein CASSESRGSGLAGSTDTQYF.